This TCR beta chain emerged from a study of CD8 T cells in ankylosing spondylitis. TCRdb reprocessed the 5' RACE reads via MiXCR and lists one record per CDR3 protein. The sample consists of about 540,000 distinct CDR3 sequences, roughly 13% of them appearing once. The CDR3 covers 15 residues. The germline V gene encodes CDR1 DFQATT and CDR2 SNEGSKA (reference sequence). Germline trimming cut 3 bases from V and 4 bases from J; bases unmatched to any gene: 10. Points from the study as a whole: Within ankylosing spondylitis blood, a TCR beta motif made up of eight highly homologous variants appeared to be characteristic. Reactive arthritis synovial fluid and blood were previously reported to contain some motif variants. As reported, disease-linked clones showed significant enrichment in matched ankylosing spondylitis synovial fluid.

This clonotype was counted only a few times. Its antigen remains unidentified. The receptor's source is a male donor with ankylosing spondylitis. The specimen was blood, either unsorted or a sorted T cell fraction (not recorded which). The chain is built from TRBV20-1 and TRBJ1-2; 8 nucleotides align to TRBD1. The chain's CDR3 is CSASPSAGGGYGYTF. CDR3 DNA: TGCAGTGCTAGCCCCTCGGCAGGGGGCGGCTATGGCTACACCTTC.